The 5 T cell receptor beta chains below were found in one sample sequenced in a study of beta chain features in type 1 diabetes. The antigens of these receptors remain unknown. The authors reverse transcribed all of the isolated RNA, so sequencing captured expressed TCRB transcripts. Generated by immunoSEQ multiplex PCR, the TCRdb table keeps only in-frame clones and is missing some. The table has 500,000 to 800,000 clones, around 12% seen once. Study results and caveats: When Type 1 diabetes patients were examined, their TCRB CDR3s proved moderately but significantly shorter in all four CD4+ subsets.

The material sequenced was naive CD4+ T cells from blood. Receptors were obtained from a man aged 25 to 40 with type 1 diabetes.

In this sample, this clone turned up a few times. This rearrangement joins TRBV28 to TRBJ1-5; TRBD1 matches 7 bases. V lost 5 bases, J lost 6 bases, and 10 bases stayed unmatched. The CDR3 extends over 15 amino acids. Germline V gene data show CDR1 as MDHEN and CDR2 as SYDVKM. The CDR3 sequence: CASSPREGARQPQHF. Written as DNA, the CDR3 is TGTGCCAGCAGTCCCCGGGAGGGGGCTCGTCAGCCCCAGCATTTT.

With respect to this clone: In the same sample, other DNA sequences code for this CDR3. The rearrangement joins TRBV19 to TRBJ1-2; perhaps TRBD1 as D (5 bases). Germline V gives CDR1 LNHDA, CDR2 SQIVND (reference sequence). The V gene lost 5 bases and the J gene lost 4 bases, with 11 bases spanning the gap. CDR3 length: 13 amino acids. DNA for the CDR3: TGTGCCAGTAGTCGGCAGGGTAGCTATGGCTACACCTTC. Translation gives CASSRQGSYGYTF.

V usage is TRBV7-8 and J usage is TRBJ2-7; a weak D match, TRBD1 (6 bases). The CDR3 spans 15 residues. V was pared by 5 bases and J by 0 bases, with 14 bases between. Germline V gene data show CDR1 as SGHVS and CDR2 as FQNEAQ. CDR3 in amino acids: CASSRPTGNSYEQYF. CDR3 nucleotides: TGTGCCAGCAGCCGACCGACAGGCAACTCCTACGAGCAGTACTTC.

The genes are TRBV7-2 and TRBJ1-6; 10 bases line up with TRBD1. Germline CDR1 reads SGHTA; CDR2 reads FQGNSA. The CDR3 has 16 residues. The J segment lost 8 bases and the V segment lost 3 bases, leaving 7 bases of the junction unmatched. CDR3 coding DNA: TGTGCCAGCAGCTTCTACTCCGGGACAGGGGATTCACCCCTCCACTTT. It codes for CASSFYSGTGDSPLHF.

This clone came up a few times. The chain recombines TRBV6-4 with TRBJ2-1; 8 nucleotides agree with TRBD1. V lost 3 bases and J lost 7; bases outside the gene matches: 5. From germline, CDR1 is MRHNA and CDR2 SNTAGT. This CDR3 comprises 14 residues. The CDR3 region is CASSEVQGVNEQFF. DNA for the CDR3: TGTGCCAGCAGTGAAGTACAGGGGGTTAATGAGCAGTTCTTC.